The source of this TCR beta chain is a study of shared clonotypes between healthy human individuals (dated by TCRdb to the early 2020s). Study-level background: A couple of women and a few men aged 18 to 49 years were included in the cohort. For each donor, three plates each were used for CD4 naive and CD4 memory, two plates were used for CD8 naive, and one plate was used for CD8 memory. Blood TCR repertoires of five healthy adults were deeply sequenced to estimate repertoire size and the extent of clonotype sharing between individuals. To increase sequencing depth and limit assay-specific biases, different laboratories used diverse techniques to prepare libraries and sequence TCR repertoires. Per donor, leukapheresis produced somewhere between about 0.8 and 9 billion PBMCs.

Trimming takes 2 bases off V and 7 bases off J; junction bases not matched to a gene: 6. The CDR3, from cysteine to phenylalanine, totals 15 residues. Only the CDR3 part of the read is kept: 45 bases, read in frame from the first base. Looking up the germline V gene yields CDR1 SGHVS and CDR2 FQNEAQ. CD8 naive samples consisted of CD45RO-negative cells that were positively selected for CCR7, yielding a CD45RA+CCR7+ population without TemRA cells. Donors were healthy HIV-negative adults with no recently reported acute infections or vaccinations. All donors were Caucasian adults living in Nashville, Tennessee, USA. Blood was collected by leukapheresis, and PBMCs were isolated by Ficoll-Histopaque density gradient centrifugation and then cryopreserved in liquid nitrogen vapor phase. Analytical flow cytometry was used to check the purity and quantity of each magnetically sorted T cell population. Genomic DNA was isolated from each sorted fraction and quantified by UV absorbance on a Nanodrop 2000c.

Using the deep immunoSEQ assay, multiplex PCR amplified TCR CDR3 regions from genomic DNA. Genomic DNA extracted from each cell subset was distributed evenly over all wells of several immunoSEQ 96-well plates, and each plate served as one replicate. Each replicate PCR for sorted subsets received around 0.2 ug genomic DNA, equal to roughly 30,000 T cell genomes. Purified libraries were measured with a Qubit 3.0 fluorometer, size-checked on a Bioanalyzer 2100, and measured again with the KAPA Library Quantification kit. Every immunoSEQ 96-well plate was sequenced on a dedicated single-read 150-cycle Illumina NextSeq 550 flow cell. The paper's data handling went like this. Because the immunoSEQ output included only junctional sequences and no quality scores, the filtering could not be the same as the filtering used for full-length reads. To assign V/J genes and CDR3, sequences were annotated against IMGT germline references using PyIR, a Python wrapper for IgBLAST v1.9. Any read was removed if the V/J assignment was weak (E-value above 1e-6), the CDR3 was missing, or the read contained stop codons, out-of-frame junctions, or ambiguous translated residues. A V3J clonotype was defined by an identical inferred V gene, J gene, and CDR3 amino acid sequence. Percentage overlap between repertoires was computed as shared unique clonotypes divided by the size of the smaller repertoire. Richness of each repertoire was evaluated using RTK rarefaction, the Chao1 estimator, and Recon v2.1 estimates of unobserved clonotypes. Generation probabilities for all TCRbeta clonotypes obtained by the gDNA method from several donors were computed using OLGA. The clones in this table, taken by TCRdb from immuneACCESS, are in-frame only. Not every clone is retained; where verified, under half of the shortfall comes from an unresolved V gene, and the cause of the rest is unknown. V and J calls and clone size are given by that table; D and trimming were obtained from the DNA. In all, the sample holds some 2 million clones, and about 94% of those were seen once. The ten most abundant clones make up 1% to 1.3% of the sample.

A note on this clone: Its specific antigen is unknown. One base away there is no much larger clone; base qualities are not given.

Study-level results and caveats: Based on pairwise subsampling, the degree of clonotype sharing among donors was expected to be affected by sequencing depth. Sampling was restricted to blood, and TCR repertoires in tissue are likely to differ from TCR repertoires in blood. Compared with non-shared clonotypes, clonotypes shared by all four sorted-subset donors had higher generation probabilities. Even with the large sequencing depth, rarefaction of the sorted-subset datasets indicated that sequencing was incomplete. The small number of donors limited the genetic and exposure-history diversity represented. About 4.5% of naive CD4, around 4% of naive CD8, 2% to 2.5% of memory CD4, and about 0.4% of memory CD8 clonotypes were shared across several donors. Larger estimated clonotype richness was generally found for naive subsets than for memory subsets.

Material for sequencing was naive CD8+ T cells sorted from blood. The sample's cell subset or site, from its label and the paper: CD45RA+CCR7+. This receptor was taken from a young man in good health. Here the chain combines TRBV7-8 and TRBJ2-1; TRBD2 agrees with 9 junctional bases. Here is the DNA: TGTGCCAGCAGCTTATCAGGCCTAGCGGGAAATGAGCAGTTCTTC. This translates into CASSLSGLAGNEQFF.